Listed here are 17 T cell receptor beta chains from one sample, sequenced in a study of blood T cell repertoires in COVID-19. Only in-frame clones appear in the TCRdb table, and some are missing; sequencing was by immunoSEQ multiplex PCR. The data show about 83,000 clones, approximately 86% seen once. The sample consisted of peripheral blood. Every receptor here comes from a man aged 80 or over with active or convalescent COVID-19.

The chain has TRBV19 and TRBJ2-1, with 8 bases fitting TRBD2. Trimming at V came to 4 bases and at J to 3 bases, leaving 8 bases not matched to a gene. The CDR3 consists of 16 residues. Germline assignment: CDR1 LNHDA and CDR2 SQIVND (reference sequence). This CDR3 is CASSTPLAEHYNEQFF. CDR3 DNA: TGTGCCAGTAGTACCCCACTAGCGGAGCACTACAATGAGCAGTTCTTC.

This chain joins TRBV28 and TRBJ1-1; maybe TRBD1 (5 bases). V was shortened by 6 bases and J by 1 base, with 12 bases between the two germline ends. Germline loops: CDR1 MDHEN, CDR2 SYDVKM. There are 14 residues in the CDR3. The CDR3 DNA is TGTGCCAGCAGGGGCGGGGGAACGAACACTGAAGCTTTCTTT. It translates to CASRGGGTNTEAFF.

This chain links TRBV5-1 with TRBJ1-1; 9 positions agree with TRBD1. The germline V gene has CDR1 SGHRS and CDR2 YFSETQ. The CDR3 loop spans 15 amino acids. V shed 4 bases, J shed 4 bases, and the junction held 8 bases outside the gene matches. This chain's CDR3 is CASSPGQGRGTEAFF. Here the CDR3 DNA reads TGCGCCAGCAGCCCTGGACAGGGGCGAGGCACTGAAGCTTTCTTT.

V and J are TRBV25-1 and TRBJ1-1; no clear D gene. This CDR3 contains 15 residues. Germline-derived CDR1 and CDR2 are MGHDK and SYGVNS. Deletions cut 5 bases from V and 2 bases from J, with 15 bases between. The CDR3 DNA follows: TGTGCCAGCAGTCAAAGACACATACCTAACACTGAAGCTTTCTTT. Protein product: CASSQRHIPNTEAFF.

The rearrangement joins TRBV5-6 to TRBJ2-7, with D perhaps TRBD1 (6 bases). CDR1 and CDR2 (germline): SGHDT, YYEEEE. CDR3 length: 13 amino acids. The V end was cut by 4 bases, the J end by 3 bases, with 11 bases between. This CDR3 reads CASSPPGDYEQYV. CDR3 nucleotides: TGTGCCAGCAGCCCGCCAGGGGACTACGAGCAGTACGTC.

This clone was picked up a small number of times. J is TRBJ1-1 and V is TRBV15; D might be TRBD1 (5 bases). The germline V gene encodes CDR1 LNHNV and CDR2 YYDKDF (reference sequence). The CDR3 sequence is 16 residues long. The V gene lost 0 bases and the J gene lost 0 bases, with 11 bases spanning the gap. In nucleotides, the CDR3 is TGTGCCACCAGCAGAGATGCGGGACGGCTGAACACTGAAGCTTTCTTT. Residues: CATSRDAGRLNTEAFF.

The CDR3 loop is CASSPGGGRADTQYF. The CDR3 DNA is TGTGCCAGCTCACCAGGAGGCGGGAGGGCAGATACGCAGTATTTT. V usage is TRBV18 and J usage is TRBJ2-3; 9 bases fit TRBD2. J lost 4 bases, V lost 2 bases, and 4 bases had no gene match. Germline V gives CDR1 KGHSH, CDR2 LQKENI. The length of the CDR3 is 15 residues.

This clone was seen a single time. The chain uses TRBV6-5 and TRBJ1-1; a possible D gene is TRBD1 (6 bases). Germline values: CDR1 MNHEY, CDR2 SVGAGI. Trimming removed 6 bases from V and 3 bases from J, with 14 bases in between. This CDR3 spans 14 amino acids. The CDR3 coding sequence is TGTGCCAGCAGCGTACAGGGTAGGGACACTGAAGCTTTCTTT. Residues: CASSVQGRDTEAFF.

The chain carries TRBV5-1 and TRBJ2-5; no clear D. Trimming stripped 0 bases from V and 2 bases from J, with 8 bases between. Germline V gene sequence: CDR1 SGHRS, CDR2 YFSETQ. The CDR3 covers 14 residues. The CDR3 loop reads CASSLVASQETQYF. As DNA, the CDR3 is TGCGCCAGCAGCTTGGTTGCGAGTCAAGAGACCCAGTACTTC.

V gene TRBV5-1 combines with J gene TRBJ2-5; the D is unclear. Trimming pared 4 bases from V and 2 bases from J, leaving 6 bases between. In germline, CDR1 is SGHRS, CDR2 YFSETQ. This CDR3 spans 12 amino acids. The CDR3 reads CASSPSQETQYF. DNA for the CDR3: TGCGCCAGCAGCCCGAGTCAAGAGACCCAGTACTTC.

The chain has TRBV5-1 and TRBJ1-2, with unresolved D. CDR1 and CDR2 (germline): SGHRS, YFSETQ. This CDR3 is built from 15 residues. V shed 4 bases and J shed 4 bases, with 17 bases lying between them. This CDR3 is CASSPARTEVYGYTF. The CDR3 DNA is TGCGCCAGCAGCCCTGCTAGGACTGAAGTCTATGGCTACACCTTC.

V gene TRBV21-1 combines with J gene TRBJ1-5; no DNA check was done on the table's D call, TRBD1. TRBV21-1 is a recognized pseudogene. This CDR3 has 16 amino acids. For the CDR3, the DNA is TGTGCCAGCAGCAAAGCGGGACAGGGAAACAATCAGCCCCAGCATTTT. Amino acid sequence: CASSKAGQGNNQPQHF.

The chain uses TRBV9 and TRBJ2-2, with 11 bases matching TRBD2. The trim removed 0 bases at V and 11 bases at J, leaving 3 bases unmatched. The germline V gene encodes CDR1 SGDLS and CDR2 YYNGEE. The CDR3 is 14 amino acids. The CDR3 DNA sequence: TGTGCCAGCAGCGTAGTTCTAGCGGGGGGAGAGCTGTTTTTT. Protein sequence: CASSVVLAGGELFF.

This rearrangement joins TRBV5-1 to TRBJ1-2, with D perhaps matching TRBD1 (5 bases). The CDR3 has 16 amino acids. From germline, CDR1 is SGHRS and CDR2 YFSETQ. Trimming stripped 1 base from V and 8 bases from J, with 21 bases between. The DNA of the CDR3 is TGCGCCAGCAGCTTGTCCAGGGAACAGACTCACCTAGGCTACACCTTC. Its protein product is CASSLSREQTHLGYTF.

This rearrangement joins TRBV6-5 to TRBJ2-6; D unclear. The CDR3 has 15 amino acids. Trimming stripped 6 bases from V and 0 bases from J, with 9 bases between. Per germline, CDR1 MNHEY and CDR2 SVGAGI. The CDR3 is CASRTGDSGANVLTF. In DNA form, the CDR3 reads TGTGCCAGCAGAACCGGAGACTCTGGGGCCAACGTCCTGACTTTC.

The chain has TRBV18 and TRBJ2-2; D is unclear. The CDR3 spans 16 residues. V was trimmed by 1 base and J by 0 bases, leaving 9 bases between them. Germline loops: CDR1 KGHSH, CDR2 LQKENI. CDR3 nucleotides: TGTGCCAGCTCACCACGATCAGATTCGAACACCGGGGAGCTGTTTTTT. This encodes CASSPRSDSNTGELFF. The full variable domain, its missing parts supplied by reference TRBV18 and TRBJ2-2, is NAGVMQNPRHLVRRRGQEARLRCSPMKGHSHVYWYRQLPEEGLKFMVYLQKENIIDESGMPKERFSAEFPKEGPSILRIQQVVRGDSAAYFCASSPRSDSNTGELFFGEGSRLTVL.

This chain joins TRBV19 and TRBJ1-1; 9 bases map to TRBD1. V was pared by 5 bases and J by 9 bases, with 7 bases of the junction left unmatched. In germline, CDR1 is LNHDA, CDR2 SQIVND (reference sequence). The CDR3 runs 13 residues. DNA of the CDR3: TGTGCCAGTAGTCCCTCGGGACAGGGAAAAGCTTTCTTT. Translated: CASSPSGQGKAFF.